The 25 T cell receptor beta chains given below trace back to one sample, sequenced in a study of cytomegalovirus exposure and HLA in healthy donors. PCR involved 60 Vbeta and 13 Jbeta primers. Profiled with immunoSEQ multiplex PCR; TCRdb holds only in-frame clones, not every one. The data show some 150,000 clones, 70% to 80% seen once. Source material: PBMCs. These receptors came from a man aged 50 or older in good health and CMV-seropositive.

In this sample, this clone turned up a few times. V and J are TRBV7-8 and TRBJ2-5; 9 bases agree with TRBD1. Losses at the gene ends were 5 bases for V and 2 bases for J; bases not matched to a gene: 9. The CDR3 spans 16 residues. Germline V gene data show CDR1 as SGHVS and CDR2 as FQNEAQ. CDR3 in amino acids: CASSLLRDRVQETQYF. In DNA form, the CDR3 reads TGTGCCAGCAGCCTCCTCCGGGACAGGGTACAAGAGACCCAGTACTTC.

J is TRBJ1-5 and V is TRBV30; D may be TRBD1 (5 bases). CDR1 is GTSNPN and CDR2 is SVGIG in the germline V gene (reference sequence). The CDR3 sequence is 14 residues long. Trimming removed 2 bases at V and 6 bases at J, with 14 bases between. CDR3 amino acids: CAWSQGAKVQPQHF. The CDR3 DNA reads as TGTGCCTGGAGTCAAGGGGCGAAGGTTCAGCCCCAGCATTTT.

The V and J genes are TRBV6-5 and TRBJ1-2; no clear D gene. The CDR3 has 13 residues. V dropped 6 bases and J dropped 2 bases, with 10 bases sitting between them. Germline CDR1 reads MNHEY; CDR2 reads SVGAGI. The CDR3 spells CASSLQLNYGYTF. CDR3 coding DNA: TGTGCCAGCAGCCTACAGCTAAACTATGGCTACACCTTC.

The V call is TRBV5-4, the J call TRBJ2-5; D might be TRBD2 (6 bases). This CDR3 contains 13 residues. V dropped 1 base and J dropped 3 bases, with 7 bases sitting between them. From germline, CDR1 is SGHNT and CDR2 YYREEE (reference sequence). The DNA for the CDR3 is TGTGCCAGCAGCTTGTGGGAGGAAGAGACCCAGTACTTC. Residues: CASSLWEEETQYF.

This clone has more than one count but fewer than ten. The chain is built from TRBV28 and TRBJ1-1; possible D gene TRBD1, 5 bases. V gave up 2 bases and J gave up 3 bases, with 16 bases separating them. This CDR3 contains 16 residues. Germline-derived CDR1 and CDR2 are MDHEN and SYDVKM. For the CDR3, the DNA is TGTGCCAGCAGTTTACATCCGGGGGGGGGACACACTGAAGCTTTCTTT. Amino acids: CASSLHPGGGHTEAFF.

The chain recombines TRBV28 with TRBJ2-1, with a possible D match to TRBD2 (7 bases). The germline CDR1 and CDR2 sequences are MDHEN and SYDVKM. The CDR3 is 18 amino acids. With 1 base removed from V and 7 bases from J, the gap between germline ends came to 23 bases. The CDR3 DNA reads TGTGCCAGCAGTTTATTAGGCATGGGGGGGCGACATCGGAATGAGCAGTTCTTC. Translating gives CASSLLGMGGRHRNEQFF.

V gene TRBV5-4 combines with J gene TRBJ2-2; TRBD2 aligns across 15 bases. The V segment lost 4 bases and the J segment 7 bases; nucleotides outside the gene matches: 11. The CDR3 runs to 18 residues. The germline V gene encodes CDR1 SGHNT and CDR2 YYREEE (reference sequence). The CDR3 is CASSLPGLAGGIGGELFF. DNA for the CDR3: TGTGCCAGCAGCCTCCCGGGACTAGCGGGAGGAATAGGCGGGGAGCTGTTTTTT. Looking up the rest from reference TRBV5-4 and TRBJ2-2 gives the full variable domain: ETGVTQSPTHLIKTRGQQVTLRCSSQSGHNTVSWYQQALGQGPQFIFQYYREEENGRGNFPPRFSGLQFPNYSSELNVNALELDDSALYLCASSLPGLAGGIGGELFFGEGSRLTVL.

As DNA, the CDR3 is TGTGCCAGCAGTGTTGGGAAAGCGGGATACGAGCAGTACTTC. This codes for CASSVGKAGYEQYF. The chain couples TRBV2 to TRBJ2-7; 7 positions match TRBD2. This CDR3 spans 14 amino acids. Germline trimming cut 4 bases from V and 4 bases from J; bases unmatched to any gene: 7. Germline CDR1 reads SNHLY; CDR2 reads FYNNEI.

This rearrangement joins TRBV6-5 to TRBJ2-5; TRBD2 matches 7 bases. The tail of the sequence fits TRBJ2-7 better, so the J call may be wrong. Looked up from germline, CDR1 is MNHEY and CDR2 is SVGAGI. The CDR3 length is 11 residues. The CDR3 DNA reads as TGTGCCAGCACCGGGGGGTACGAGCAGTACTTC. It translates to CASTGGYEQYF.

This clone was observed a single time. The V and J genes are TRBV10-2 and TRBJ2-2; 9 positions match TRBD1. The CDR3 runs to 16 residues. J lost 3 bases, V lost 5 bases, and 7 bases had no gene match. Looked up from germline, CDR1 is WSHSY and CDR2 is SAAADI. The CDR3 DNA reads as TGCGCCAGCAGTTCCTCCGGGACAGGGTACACCGGGGAGCTGTTTTTT. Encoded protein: CASSSSGTGYTGELFF.

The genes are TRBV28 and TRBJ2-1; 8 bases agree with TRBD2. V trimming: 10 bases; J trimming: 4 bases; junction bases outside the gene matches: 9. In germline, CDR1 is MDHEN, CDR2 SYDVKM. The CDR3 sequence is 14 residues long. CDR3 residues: CATARTSRYNEQFF. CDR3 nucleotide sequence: TGTGCCACCGCACGGACTAGCCGTTACAATGAGCAGTTCTTC.

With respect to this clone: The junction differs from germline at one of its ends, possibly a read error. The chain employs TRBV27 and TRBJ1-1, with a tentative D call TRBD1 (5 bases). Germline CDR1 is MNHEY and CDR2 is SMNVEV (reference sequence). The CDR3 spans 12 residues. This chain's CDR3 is CASSDRPGGASF. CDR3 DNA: TGTGCCAGCAGCGACCGGCCGGGGGGAGCTTCCTTT.

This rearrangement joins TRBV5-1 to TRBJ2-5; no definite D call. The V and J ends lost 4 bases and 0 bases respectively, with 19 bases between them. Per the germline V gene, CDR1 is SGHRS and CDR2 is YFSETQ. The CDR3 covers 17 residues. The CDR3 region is CASSPGFGGSYQETQYF. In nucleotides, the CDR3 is TGCGCCAGCAGCCCAGGTTTTGGTGGATCGTACCAAGAGACCCAGTACTTC.

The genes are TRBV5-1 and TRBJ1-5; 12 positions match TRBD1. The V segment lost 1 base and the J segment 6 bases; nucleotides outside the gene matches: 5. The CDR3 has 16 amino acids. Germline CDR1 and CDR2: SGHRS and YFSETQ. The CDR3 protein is CASSLTGQGAGQPQHF. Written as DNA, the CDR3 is TGCGCCAGCAGCTTGACGGGACAGGGGGCTGGTCAGCCCCAGCATTTT.

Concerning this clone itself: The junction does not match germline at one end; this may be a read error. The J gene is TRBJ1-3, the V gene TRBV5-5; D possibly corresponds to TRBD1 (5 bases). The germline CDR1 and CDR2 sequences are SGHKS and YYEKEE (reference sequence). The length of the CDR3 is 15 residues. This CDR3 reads CASSLAGLPGNTIYF. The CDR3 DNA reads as TGTGCCAGCAGTTTGGCGGGACTTCCCGGAAACACCATATATTTT.

The CDR3 here is CATTWPYEQYF. CDR3 DNA: TGTGCCACCACGTGGCCCTACGAGCAGTACTTC. The chain links TRBV6-1 to TRBJ2-7; unclear D gene. With 10 bases removed from V and 2 bases from J, the gap between germline ends came to 9 bases. Germline V CDR1 and CDR2: MNHNS, SASEGT. This CDR3 has 11 amino acids.

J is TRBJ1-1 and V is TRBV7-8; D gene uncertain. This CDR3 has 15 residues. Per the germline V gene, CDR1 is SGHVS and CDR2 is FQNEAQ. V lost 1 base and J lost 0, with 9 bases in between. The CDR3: CASSLVGGMNTEAFF. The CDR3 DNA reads TGTGCCAGCAGCTTAGTAGGCGGCATGAACACTGAAGCTTTCTTT.

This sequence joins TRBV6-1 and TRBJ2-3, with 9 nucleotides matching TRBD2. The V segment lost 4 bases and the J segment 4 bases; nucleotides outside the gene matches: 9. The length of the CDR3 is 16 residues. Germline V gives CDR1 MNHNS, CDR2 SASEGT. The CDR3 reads CASSGPSGIEADTQYF. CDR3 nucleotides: TGTGCCAGCAGTGGTCCTAGCGGGATTGAGGCAGATACGCAGTATTTT.

The CDR3 reads CSVKGGSYNEKLFF. The CDR3 DNA sequence: TGCAGCGTAAAGGGGGGGAGTTATAATGAAAAACTGTTTTTT. V and J are TRBV29-1 and TRBJ1-4; TRBD1 is a possible D gene (6 bases). V gave up 6 bases and J gave up 4 bases, with 15 bases separating them. The CDR3 contains 14 residues. CDR1 is SQVTM and CDR2 is ANQGSEA in the germline V gene.

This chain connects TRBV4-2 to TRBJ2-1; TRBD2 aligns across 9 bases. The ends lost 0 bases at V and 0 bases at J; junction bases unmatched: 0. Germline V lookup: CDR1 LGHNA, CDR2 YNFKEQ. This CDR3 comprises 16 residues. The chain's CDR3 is CASSQETSGSYNEQFF. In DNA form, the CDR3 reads TGTGCCAGCAGCCAAGAGACTAGCGGCTCCTACAATGAGCAGTTCTTC.

In DNA form, the CDR3 reads TGTGCCAGCAAAGGTAGTGAGGGAAACCGCAATCAGCCCCAGCATTTT. Translation: CASKGSEGNRNQPQHF. The J gene is TRBJ1-5, the V gene TRBV28, with D unclear. V was cut by 7 bases and J by 2 bases, with 18 bases left in between. This CDR3 contains 16 residues. Germline assignment: CDR1 MDHEN and CDR2 SYDVKM.

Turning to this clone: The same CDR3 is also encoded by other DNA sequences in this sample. CDR3 nucleotide sequence: TGTGCCAGCAGTTGGGCTAGCGGGAGGACAGATACGCAGTATTTT. The encoded protein is CASSWASGRTDTQYF. This sequence joins TRBV27 and TRBJ2-3, with 11 bases matching TRBD2. Trimming at V came to 4 bases and at J to 3 bases, leaving 3 bases not matched to a gene. The germline V gene encodes CDR1 MNHEY and CDR2 SMNVEV (reference sequence). The CDR3 covers 15 residues.

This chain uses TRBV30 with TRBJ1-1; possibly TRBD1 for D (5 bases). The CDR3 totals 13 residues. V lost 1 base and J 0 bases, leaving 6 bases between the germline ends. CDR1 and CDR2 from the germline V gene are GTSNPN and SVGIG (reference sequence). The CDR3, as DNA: TGTGCCTGGAGTGCGACAGTGAACACTGAAGCTTTCTTT. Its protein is CAWSATVNTEAFF. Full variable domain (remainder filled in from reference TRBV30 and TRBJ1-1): SQTIHQWPATLVQPVGSPLSLECTVEGTSNPNLYWYRQAAGRGLQLLFYSVGIGQISSEVPQNLSASRPQDRQFILSSKKLLLSDSGFYLCAWSATVNTEAFFGQGTRLTVV.

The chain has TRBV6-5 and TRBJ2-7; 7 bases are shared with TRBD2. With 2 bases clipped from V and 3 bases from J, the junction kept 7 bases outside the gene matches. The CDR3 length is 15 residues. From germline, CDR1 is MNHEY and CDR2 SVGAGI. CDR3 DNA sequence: TGTGCCAGCAGTTACGGGTCTAGCGGTGACTACGAGCAGTACTTC. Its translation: CASSYGSSGDYEQYF.

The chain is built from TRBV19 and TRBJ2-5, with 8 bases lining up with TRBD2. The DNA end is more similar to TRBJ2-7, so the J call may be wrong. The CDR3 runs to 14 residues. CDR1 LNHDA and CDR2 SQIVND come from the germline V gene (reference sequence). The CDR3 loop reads CASRGGRTNYEQYF. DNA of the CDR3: TGTGCCAGCCGGGGGGGACGGACGAACTACGAGCAGTACTTC.